This T cell receptor (beta chain) came from a study of blood T cell repertoires in COVID-19. Overall study: Acute and convalescent COVID-19 samples came from the United States, Italy and Spain. Nucleic acid was either cDNA or gDNA, and it came from T cells, B-cell-depleted T cells, or PBMCs.

In the authors' methods: Researchers report that nucleated cell counts were estimated from reference gene primer amplification. TCRdb keeps only in-frame clones here, not all; method: immunoSEQ multiplex PCR. V, J and clone size derive from that table, while D and trimming were established from the DNA sequence. Here the sample spans around 200,000 clones, around nine tenths being singletons. The TCR comes from a woman between 18 and 29 years old who had recovered from COVID-19. Sequenced: peripheral blood.

CDR3 residues: CASRGQGIHEQYF. CDR3 DNA: TGTGCCAGCAGGGGACAGGGGATCCACGAGCAGTACTTC. The chain recombines TRBV2 with TRBJ2-7; 10 nucleotides line up with TRBD1. The ends lost 6 bases at V and 5 bases at J; junction bases unmatched: 4. The CDR3 length is 13 residues. Germline assignment: CDR1 SNHLY and CDR2 FYNNEI.